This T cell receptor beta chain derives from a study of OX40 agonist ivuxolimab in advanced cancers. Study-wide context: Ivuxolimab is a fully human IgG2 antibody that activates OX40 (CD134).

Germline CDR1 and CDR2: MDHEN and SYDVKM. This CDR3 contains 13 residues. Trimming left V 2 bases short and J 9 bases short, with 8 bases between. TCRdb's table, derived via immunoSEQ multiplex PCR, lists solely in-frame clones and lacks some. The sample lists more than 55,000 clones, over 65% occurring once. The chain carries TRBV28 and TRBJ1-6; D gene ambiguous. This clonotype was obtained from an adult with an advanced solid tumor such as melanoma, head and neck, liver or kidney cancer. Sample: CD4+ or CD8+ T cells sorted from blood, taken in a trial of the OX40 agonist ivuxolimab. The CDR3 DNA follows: TGTGCCAGCAGTTTACTTCGGGCTTCACCCCTCCACTTT. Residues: CASSLLRASPLHF.